The clone carrying this T cell receptor beta chain was detected a few times. Its antigen remains unknown. The sample is drawn from a study of blood T cells in healthy people across ages. For the study at large: Researchers report that template switching captured about one barcoded beta molecule per two T cells.

CDR1 and CDR2 from the germline V gene are SGHTA and FQGTGA. Unmatched junction bases numbered 4, after V lost 3 bases and J lost 0 bases. The CDR3 consists of 17 residues. Study results and limitations: Donor CMV infection status was unknown, possibly confounding age-related changes in expanded clonotypes.

A minimum of 6 micrograms of total RNA was extracted per sample. PCR was performed a second time for roughly 6 to 12 cycles using a sample-barcoded 5' primer and a J-beta primer mix. A 12-random-nucleotide template-switch adaptor tagged each cDNA molecule. One entry per CDR3 protein results from TCRdb running MiXCR on the 5' RACE reads. The top ten hold 22% of the sample, which has about 720,000 distinct CDR3 sequences, roughly 20% seen once. The sequencing input was blood. The receptor was isolated from a man between 65 and 85 years old in good health. The chain couples TRBV7-3 to TRBJ2-1; 11 positions match TRBD2. Written as DNA, the CDR3 is TGTGCCAGCAGCTTGACTAGCGGGACCTACTCCTACAATGAGCAGTTCTTC. Translated, it gives CASSLTSGTYSYNEQFF.